This T cell receptor beta chain was captured in a study of OX40 agonist ivuxolimab in advanced cancers. Study at large: Prior anti-PD-1, anti-PD-L1 or anti-CTLA-4 therapy was allowed; 40% to 50% had some.

CDR1 and CDR2 from the germline V gene are SGHTA and FQGTGA. The V end lost 4 bases, the J end lost 6 bases, and 9 bases lay between the germline ends. The CDR3 runs 13 residues. Only a few counts were recorded for this clone. The table came from immunoSEQ multiplex PCR; TCRdb's copy has only in-frame clones and leaves some out. The sample consists of some 83,000 clones, roughly 84% of them appearing once. V gene TRBV7-3 combines with J gene TRBJ2-2, with TRBD2 as a possible D gene (6 bases). The material was CD4+ or CD8+ T cells sorted from blood, obtained in a trial of the OX40 agonist ivuxolimab. This TCR came from an adult with an advanced solid tumor such as melanoma, head and neck, liver or kidney cancer. As DNA, the CDR3 is TGTGCCAGCAGCTCGGGACTCCCCGGGGAGCTGTTTTTT. This sequence encodes CASSSGLPGELFF.